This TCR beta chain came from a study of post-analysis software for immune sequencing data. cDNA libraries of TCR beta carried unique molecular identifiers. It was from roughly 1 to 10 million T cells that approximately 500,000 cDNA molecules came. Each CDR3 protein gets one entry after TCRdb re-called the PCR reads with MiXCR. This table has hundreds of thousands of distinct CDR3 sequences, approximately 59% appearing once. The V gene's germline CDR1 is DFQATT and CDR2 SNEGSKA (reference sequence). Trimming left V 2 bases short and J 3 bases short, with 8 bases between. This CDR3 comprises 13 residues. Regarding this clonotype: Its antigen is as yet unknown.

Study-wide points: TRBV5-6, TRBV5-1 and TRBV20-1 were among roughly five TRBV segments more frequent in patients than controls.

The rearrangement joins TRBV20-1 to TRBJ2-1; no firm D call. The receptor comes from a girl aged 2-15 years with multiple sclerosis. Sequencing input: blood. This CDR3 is CSARYVGYNEQFF. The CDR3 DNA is TGCAGTGCTAGATACGTTGGCTACAATGAGCAGTTCTTC.